This T cell receptor beta chain came from a study of T-cell reconstitution after alpha-beta-depleted transplantation in children. Whole-study results and caveats: About two months after transplant, alpha-beta T cells reportedly came from several hundred expanded graft clones. High day-60 TCRbeta diversity in some patients came from surviving recipient T cells and thymic progenitors. Newly generated T cells supplied most T-cell counts and diversity one year post-transplant.

V was pared by 3 bases and J by 6 bases, with 13 bases of the junction left unmatched. This CDR3 comprises 16 residues. This clonotype appeared a few times. Its antigen is undetermined. Researchers prepared the TCRbeta library using unique molecular identifiers, the study reports. TCRdb re-called the PCR reads with MiXCR, one entry per CDR3 protein. The table records 200,000 to 250,000 distinct CDR3 sequences, about 25% of them present only once. The sequence came from a girl between 2 and 10 years old with Fanconi anemia, due to receive a stem cell transplant. The genes are TRBV12-3 or TRBV12-4 and TRBJ1-1, with 7 positions matching TRBD1. The starting material was PBMCs, obtained before TCRalphabeta/CD19-depleted stem cell transplant. CDR3 in DNA: TGTGCCAGCAGTTTTTCCGGGACAGAATATTTCCCTGAAGCTTTCTTT. It specifies CASSFSGTEYFPEAFF.